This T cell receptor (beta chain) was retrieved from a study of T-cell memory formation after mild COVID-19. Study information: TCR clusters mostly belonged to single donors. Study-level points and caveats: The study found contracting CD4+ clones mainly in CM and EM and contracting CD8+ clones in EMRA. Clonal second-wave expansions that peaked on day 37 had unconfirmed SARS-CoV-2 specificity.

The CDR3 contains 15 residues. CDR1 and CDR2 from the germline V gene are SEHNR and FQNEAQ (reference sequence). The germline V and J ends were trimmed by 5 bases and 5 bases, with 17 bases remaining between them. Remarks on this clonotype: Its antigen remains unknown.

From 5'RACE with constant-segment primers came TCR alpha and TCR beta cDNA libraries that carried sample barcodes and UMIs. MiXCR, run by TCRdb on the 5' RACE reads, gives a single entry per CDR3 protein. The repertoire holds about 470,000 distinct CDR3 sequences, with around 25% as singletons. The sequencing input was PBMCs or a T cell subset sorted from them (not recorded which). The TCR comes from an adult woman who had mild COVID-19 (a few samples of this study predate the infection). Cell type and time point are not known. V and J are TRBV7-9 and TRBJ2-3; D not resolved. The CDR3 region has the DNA TGTGCCAGCAGCCCGGAACTGCAGTGGATAGATACGCAGTATTTT. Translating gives CASSPELQWIDTQYF.